This T cell receptor (beta chain) was profiled in a study of low-dose radiotherapy and immunotherapy resistance in tumors. Background on the study: For four cycles from cycle 1 day 1, patients took 300 mg oral aspirin daily. cDNA synthesis used a TRAV/TRBV-specific primer set for both chains.

Amplification, which lasted 20 PCR cycles, used a constant-region primer and V-primer adapter to amplify TCRs. In TCRdb, the reads were re-called with MiXCR into one record per CDR3 protein. Seen here are roughly 52,000 distinct CDR3 sequences, roughly a third observed once, and the top ten hold roughly 8.2%. This clonotype was recorded many times. Noted time point: after trial treatment. The treatment denotes: LDRT plus nivolumab, ipilimumab, low-dose cyclophosphamide and aspirin (RACIN trial). Each donor was administered nivolumab, ipilimumab, aspirin, low-dose cyclophosphamide and low-dose radiotherapy. The input for sequencing was PBMCs, taken after low-dose radiotherapy plus immunotherapy. The TCR was taken from a male donor with rectosigmoid adenocarcinoma.

CDR3 in amino acids: CAISESAGGGTQYF. CDR3 nucleotide sequence: TGTGCCATCAGTGAATCTGCGGGGGGCGGGACCCAGTACTTC. The rearrangement uses TRBV10-3 and TRBJ2-5; 8 nucleotides agree with TRBD2. Germline V gene data show CDR1 as ENHRY and CDR2 as SYGVKD. With 3 bases clipped from V and 7 bases from J, the junction kept 7 bases outside the gene matches. The CDR3 sequence is 14 residues long.